This paragraph reports one T cell receptor (beta chain). V gave up 0 bases and J gave up 0 bases, with 18 bases separating them. The CDR3 length is 18 residues. Germline loops: CDR1 LGHNA, CDR2 YSLEER. The sample belongs to a study of shared T cell receptors in the human thymus. Assay used: immunoSEQ multiplex PCR; TCRdb lists only in-frame clones, some missing. Of roughly 700,000 clones in the sample, around 87% were seen once. These data also featured in a second study, about human thymus T cells. That paper adds: Congenital heart defects were the reason for the corrective surgery that the donors, healthy Finnish infants, were having. Thymic material originated from resections removed in the course of corrective heart surgery. V and J gene usage appeared biased in thymic and blood repertoires. Related research reported highly overlapping thymic repertoires among unrelated individuals.

The rearrangement uses TRBV4-3 and TRBJ2-7; D possibly corresponds to TRBD2 (6 bases). Sequenced: thymocytes. This clonotype was sampled from a boy less than two years old with a congenital heart defect. The CDR3 DNA follows: TGCGCCAGCAGCCAAGATCCCCGAAGGGCGGGACTCTCCTACGAGCAGTACTTC. Its protein product is CASSQDPRRAGLSYEQYF.